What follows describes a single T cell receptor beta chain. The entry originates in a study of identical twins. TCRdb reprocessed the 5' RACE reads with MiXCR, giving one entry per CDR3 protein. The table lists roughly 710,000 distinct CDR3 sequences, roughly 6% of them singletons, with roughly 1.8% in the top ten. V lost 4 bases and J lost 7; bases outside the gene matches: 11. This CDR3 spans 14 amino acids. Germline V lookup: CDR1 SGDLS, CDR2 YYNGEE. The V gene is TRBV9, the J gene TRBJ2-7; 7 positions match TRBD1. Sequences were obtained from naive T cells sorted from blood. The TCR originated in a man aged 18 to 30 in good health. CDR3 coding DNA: TGTGCCAGCAGCCCTCCCGGGACAGTGACGGAGCAGTACTTC. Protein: CASSPPGTVTEQYF.